One and the same sample provided the 21 T cell receptor beta chains below, sequenced in a study of cytomegalovirus exposure and HLA in healthy donors. Here immunoSEQ multiplex PCR was the method, and the copy in TCRdb shows in-frame clones only, minus some. The data contain some 260,000 clones, 80% to 95% of them singletons. Sequencing input: PBMCs. Source of these receptors: a woman in her 30s in good health and CMV-seronegative.

The chain has TRBV7-3 and TRBJ2-2; D possibly uses TRBD1 or TRBD2 (5 bases each). The V gene lost 5 bases and the J gene lost 1 base, with 8 bases spanning the gap. The V gene's germline CDR1 is SGHTA and CDR2 FQGTGA. This CDR3 contains 14 residues. The chain's CDR3 is CASSQGRNTGELFF. The CDR3 region has the DNA TGTGCCAGCAGCCAGGGACGGAACACCGGGGAGCTGTTTTTT. Supplemented by reference TRBV7-3 and TRBJ2-2, the full variable domain reads GAGVSQTPSNKVTEKGKYVELRCDPISGHTALYWYRQSLGQGPEFLIYFQGTGAADDSGLPNDRFFAVRPEGSVSTLKIQRTERGDSAVYLCASSQGRNTGELFFGEGSRLTVL.

This rearrangement joins TRBV6-1 to TRBJ2-1; 9 nucleotides agree with TRBD2. Per the germline V gene, CDR1 is MNHNS and CDR2 is SASEGT. The junction had 3 bases not matched to a gene; V was cut back by 6 bases and J by 0 bases. The CDR3 is made up of 15 amino acids. In DNA, the CDR3 is TGTGCCAGCAGCCTTAGCGGGAGCTCCTACAATGAGCAGTTCTTC. Translation gives CASSLSGSSYNEQFF.

This clone was recorded only once. This chain joins TRBV7-2 and TRBJ2-5, with TRBD1 as a possible D gene (5 bases). Trimming cost V 2 bases and J 5 bases, with 9 bases left between them. Germline lookup yields CDR1 SGHTA and CDR2 FQGNSA. This CDR3 comprises 13 residues. CDR3 nucleotide sequence: TGTGCCAGCAGCTTAAGGGGATTGGAGACCCAGTACTTC. The encoded protein is CASSLRGLETQYF.

The chain employs TRBV4-1 and TRBJ2-7, with 9 nucleotides matching TRBD2. The CDR3 covers 16 residues. In germline, CDR1 is MGHRA, CDR2 YSYEKL. Germline trimming cut 0 bases from V and 6 bases from J; bases unmatched to any gene: 9. The CDR3 here is CASSQEGGRASSEQYF. The DNA for the CDR3 is TGCGCCAGCAGCCAAGAAGGCGGGAGGGCCTCTAGCGAGCAGTACTTC.

The chain employs TRBV6-4 and TRBJ2-2; 7 bases fit TRBD1. The CDR3 runs 16 residues. Germline trimming cut 0 bases from V and 5 bases from J; bases unmatched to any gene: 6. The V gene's germline CDR1 is MRHNA and CDR2 SNTAGT. As DNA, the CDR3 is TGTGCCAGCAGTGACTCGAACAGGGGAAAGACCGGGGAGCTGTTTTTT. This codes for CASSDSNRGKTGELFF.

This chain uses TRBV5-6 with TRBJ2-7; tentatively, D is TRBD1 or TRBD2 (5 bases each). There are 13 residues in the CDR3. V shed 2 bases and J shed 4 bases, with 10 bases lying between them. From germline, CDR1 is SGHDT and CDR2 YYEEEE. CDR3: CASSLGERYEQYF. DNA of the CDR3: TGTGCCAGCAGCTTAGGGGAGAGGTACGAGCAGTACTTC.

A note on this clone: Just one base apart from a much larger clone, this may be a read error. V and J are TRBV4-2 and TRBJ2-7; D remains ambiguous. The CDR3 runs 11 residues. Germline V gene sequence: CDR1 LGHNA, CDR2 YNFKEQ. Trimming took 4 bases from V and 3 from J, leaving 4 bases between them. CDR3 DNA: TGTGCCAGCAGCCTAGACTACGAGCAGTACTTC. Amino acid sequence: CASSLDYEQYF.

This chain connects TRBV7-2 to TRBJ2-1, with D possibly being TRBD2 (5 bases). CDR1 is SGHTA and CDR2 is FQGNSA in the germline V gene. The CDR3 has 11 amino acids. Trimming pared 5 bases from V and 13 bases from J, leaving 12 bases between. Here the CDR3 reads CASSLDSRQFF. DNA of the CDR3: TGTGCCAGCAGCCTGGACTCCCGCCAGTTCTTC.

A single count supports this clone. The chain recombines TRBV4-3 with TRBJ2-7, with no clear D. Trimming took off 1 base at V and 5 bases at J, with 9 bases between the two ends. Germline CDR1 reads LGHNA; CDR2 reads YSLEER. The CDR3 covers 13 residues. The CDR3 DNA sequence: TGCGCCAGCAGCCAAGGAGGTGGTAACGAGCAGTACTTC. Protein sequence: CASSQGGGNEQYF.

The genes are TRBV19 and TRBJ2-7; a weak D match, TRBD1 (5 bases). Deletions cut 1 base from V and 3 bases from J, with 7 bases between. The CDR3 covers 13 residues. In germline, CDR1 is LNHDA, CDR2 SQIVND (reference sequence). The CDR3 region has the DNA TGTGCCAGTAGTATAGGGGGCCACTACGAGCAGTACTTC. As protein: CASSIGGHYEQYF.

The chain has TRBV4-1 and TRBJ2-1; 8 bases are shared with TRBD2. The CDR3 is 15 residues long. Germline assignment: CDR1 MGHRA and CDR2 YSYEKL. The junction had 11 bases not matched to a gene; V was cut back by 5 bases and J by 8 bases. The CDR3 protein is CASSATGTSIDEQFF. CDR3 sequence (DNA): TGCGCCAGCAGCGCAACCGGGACTAGTATCGATGAGCAGTTCTTC.

The chain combines TRBV7-6 with TRBJ2-7, with D possibly being TRBD2 (6 bases). The CDR3 loop spans 14 amino acids. Trimming shortened V by 5 bases and J by 7 bases, and 18 bases separated the two germline ends. Germline CDR1 SGHVS, CDR2 FNYEAQ. The CDR3 loop is CASSPGLPSMEQYF. The DNA of the CDR3 is TGTGCCAGCAGCCCGGGACTCCCCTCTATGGAGCAGTACTTC. Full variable domain (outside the CDR3, taken from reference TRBV7-6 and TRBJ2-7): GAGVSQSPRYKVTKRGQDVALRCDPISGHVSLYWYRQALGQGPEFLTYFNYEAQQDKSGLPNDRFSAERPEGSISTLTIQRTEQRDSAMYRCASSPGLPSMEQYFGPGTRLTVT.

The chain employs TRBV5-1 and TRBJ2-1, with 10 bases fitting TRBD2. V lost 0 bases to trimming and J lost 4 bases; unmatched junction nucleotides: 1. This CDR3 has 15 amino acids. In germline, CDR1 is SGHRS, CDR2 YFSETQ. CDR3 residues: CASSLASGSYNEQFF. DNA of the CDR3: TGCGCCAGCAGCTTGGCTAGCGGGAGTTACAATGAGCAGTTCTTC.

In this sample, this clone turned up many times. The CDR3 DNA sequence: TGCGCCAGCAGCCAAGATAAACAACAGTCGTGGTGGAAACTGTTTTTT. Amino acids: CASSQDKQQSWWKLFF. J is TRBJ1-4 and V is TRBV4-1; the D is unclear. Trimming left V 0 bases short and J 11 bases short, with 19 bases between. The CDR3 loop spans 16 amino acids. Per germline, CDR1 MGHRA and CDR2 YSYEKL.

This chain uses TRBV5-4 with TRBJ2-2, with D unclear. Trimming stripped 5 bases from V and 3 bases from J, with 8 bases between. From germline, CDR1 is SGHNT and CDR2 YYREEE (reference sequence). This CDR3 comprises 13 residues. The CDR3: CASRLRDTGELFF. The CDR3, as DNA: TGTGCCAGCAGGCTCAGAGACACCGGGGAGCTGTTTTTT.

The chain has TRBV27 and TRBJ2-7; 13 bases fit TRBD2. Per germline, CDR1 MNHEY and CDR2 SMNVEV (reference sequence). V lost 3 bases, J lost 5 bases, and 7 bases stayed unmatched. The CDR3 has 16 residues. The CDR3 coding sequence is TGTGCCAGCAGTTTCCGGACTAGCGGGAGACTCGACGAGCAGTACTTC. Its protein product is CASSFRTSGRLDEQYF.

The rearrangement joins TRBV6-5 to TRBJ2-1; 14 positions match TRBD2. V was clipped by 2 bases and J by 9 bases; unmatched bases: 6. The CDR3 has 16 amino acids. The germline CDR1 and CDR2 sequences are MNHEY and SVGAGI. Here the CDR3 reads CASSYRLAGGPGEQFF. The CDR3 nucleotides are TGTGCCAGCAGTTACCGACTAGCGGGAGGGCCTGGTGAGCAGTTCTTC.

This rearrangement joins TRBV7-2 to TRBJ2-7; a weak D match, TRBD1 (6 bases). The CDR3 has 15 amino acids. Germline loops: CDR1 SGHTA, CDR2 FQGNSA. Deletions cut 1 base from V and 3 bases from J, with 13 bases between. The DNA for the CDR3 is TGTGCCAGCAGCTTAGAATCGGGACAAGTCTACGAGCAGTACTTC. This sequence encodes CASSLESGQVYEQYF.

The chain combines TRBV28 with TRBJ2-7; D is unclear. The CDR3 consists of 13 residues. Germline V gene lookup returns CDR1 MDHEN and CDR2 SYDVKM. V was trimmed by 7 bases and J by 5 bases, leaving 15 bases between them. The CDR3 region has the DNA TGTGCCAGCAAGGAGAGTAGCCGTCACGAGCAGTACTTC. This encodes CASKESSRHEQYF.

The chain recombines TRBV7-9 with TRBJ2-7, with 10 bases identical to TRBD1. Germline loops: CDR1 SEHNR, CDR2 FQNEAQ (reference sequence). The CDR3 runs 17 residues. The trim removed 5 bases at V and 2 bases at J, leaving 12 bases unmatched. The DNA for the CDR3 is TGTGCCAGCAGCCCGACAGGGGGCAACGGGCCGACCTACGAGCAGTACTTC. It is translated as CASSPTGGNGPTYEQYF. The whole variable domain, filled in from reference TRBV7-9 and TRBJ2-7, reads DTGVSQNPRHKITKRGQNVTFRCDPISEHNRLYWYRQTLGQGPEFLTYFQNEAQLEKSRLLSDRFSAERPKGSFSTLEIQRTEQGDSAMYLCASSPTGGNGPTYEQYFGPGTRLTVT.

The CDR3 loop is CATGTGTEFGYTF. In DNA, the CDR3 is TGTGCCACCGGAACTGGGACAGAGTTTGGCTACACCTTC. V gene TRBV28 combines with J gene TRBJ1-2, with 7 bases matching TRBD1. The CDR3 extends over 13 amino acids. The V segment lost 10 bases and the J segment 7 bases; nucleotides outside the gene matches: 12. Germline V gene sequence: CDR1 MDHEN, CDR2 SYDVKM.